The clone carrying this TCR beta chain has a count of ten or more. The target antigen is unknown. These data are taken from a study of T-cell memory formation after mild COVID-19. Study summary: TCR clusters largely stayed donor specific.

TCRdb re-called the 5' RACE reads with MiXCR, one entry per CDR3 protein. The table records roughly 160,000 distinct CDR3 sequences, roughly 12% of them present only once. Study-wide points: Cross-reactive memory apparently joined, as some responding clones appeared in pre-infection memory. Later expanders leaned CD4+, whereas day 15 to 85 contracting clones were balanced CD4/CD8.

The clonotype originates from a young man who had mild COVID-19 (a few samples of this study predate the infection). Cell type and time point are not known. Material: PBMCs or a T cell subset sorted from them (not recorded which).

The CDR3 here is CASKEGRVTEAFF. The CDR3 DNA reads as TGTGCCAGCAAGGAGGGGCGCGTCACTGAAGCTTTCTTT. The chain carries TRBV6-6 and TRBJ1-1; possible D gene TRBD1, 5 bases. Deletions cut 7 bases from V and 4 bases from J, with 13 bases between. The CDR3 has 13 residues. Per germline, CDR1 MNHNY and CDR2 SVGAGI (reference sequence).